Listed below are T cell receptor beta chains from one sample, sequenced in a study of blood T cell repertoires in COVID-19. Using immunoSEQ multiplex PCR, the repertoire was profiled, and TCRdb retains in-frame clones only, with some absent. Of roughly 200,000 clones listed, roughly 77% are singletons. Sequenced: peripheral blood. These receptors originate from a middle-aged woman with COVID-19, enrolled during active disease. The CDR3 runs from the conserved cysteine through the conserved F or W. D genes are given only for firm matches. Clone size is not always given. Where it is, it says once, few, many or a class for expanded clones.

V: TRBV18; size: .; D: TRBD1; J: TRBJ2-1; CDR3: CASSRPGTGVGNEQFF; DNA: TGTGCCAGCTCACGCCCCGGGACAGGGGTTGGCAATGAGCAGTTCTTC
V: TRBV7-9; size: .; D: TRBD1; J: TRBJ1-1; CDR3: CASSPTGGSEAFF; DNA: TGTGCCAGCAGCCCCACAGGGGGGAGTGAAGCTTTCTTT
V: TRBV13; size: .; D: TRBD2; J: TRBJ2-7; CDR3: CASSLVAGEQYF; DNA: TGTGCCAGCAGCTTAGTAGCGGGGGAGCAGTACTTC
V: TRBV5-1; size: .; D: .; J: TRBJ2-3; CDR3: CASTPAGWPDTQYF; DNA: TGCGCCAGCACCCCCGCGGGATGGCCAGATACGCAGTATTTT
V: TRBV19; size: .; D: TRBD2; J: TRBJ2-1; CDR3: CASNGLTSGTSYNEQFF; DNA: TGTGCCAGTAATGGTCTAACTAGCGGCACCTCTTACAATGAGCAGTTCTTC
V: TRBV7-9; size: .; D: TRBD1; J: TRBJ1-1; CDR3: CASSLVPGGYTEAFF; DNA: TGTGCCAGCAGCTTAGTCCCAGGGGGCTACACTGAAGCTTTCTTT
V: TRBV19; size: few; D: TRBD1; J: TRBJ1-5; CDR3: CASQDRRNQPQHF; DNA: TGTGCCAGCCAGGACAGGCGCAATCAGCCCCAGCATTTT
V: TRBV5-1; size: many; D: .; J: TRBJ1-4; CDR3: CASSSGRVDEKLFF; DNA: TGCGCCAGCAGCTCTGGCAGGGTTGATGAAAAACTGTTTTTT
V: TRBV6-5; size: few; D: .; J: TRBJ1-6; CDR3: CASSAYRAQNSPLHF; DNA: TGTGCCAGCAGCGCCTACAGGGCCCAAAATTCACCCCTCCACTTT
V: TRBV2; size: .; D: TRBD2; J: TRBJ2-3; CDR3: CVSSEIQGGGRTDTQYF; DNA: TGTGTCAGCAGTGAAATTCAAGGCGGGGGGCGCACAGATACGCAGTATTTT
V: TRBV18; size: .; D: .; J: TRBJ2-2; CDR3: CASSPEDLPNTGELFF; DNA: TGTGCCAGCTCACCGGAGGACCTCCCGAACACCGGGGAGCTGTTTTTT
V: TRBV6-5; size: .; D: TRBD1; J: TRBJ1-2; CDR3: CASSFLQGNYGYTF; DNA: TGTGCCAGCAGTTTCCTACAGGGGAACTATGGCTACACCTTC
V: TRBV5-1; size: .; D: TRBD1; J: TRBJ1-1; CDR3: CASSLAGQGAEAFF; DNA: TGCGCCAGCAGCTTGGCCGGGCAGGGGGCTGAAGCTTTCTTT
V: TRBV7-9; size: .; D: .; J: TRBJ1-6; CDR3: CASSLAGGKRSPLHF; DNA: TGTGCCAGCAGCTTAGCGGGGGGTAAAAGATCACCCCTCCACTTT